The rows below give T cell receptor beta chains drawn from one sample of a study of post-analysis software for immune sequencing data. MiXCR, run by TCRdb on the PCR reads, gives a single entry per CDR3 protein. The sample yields a few hundred thousand distinct CDR3 sequences, roughly 36% seen once. What was sequenced was blood. These receptors originate from a girl between 5 and 17 years old with multiple sclerosis. The CDR3 runs from the conserved cysteine through the conserved F or W. Each record gives: V gene, D gene, J gene, clone size, CDR3 DNA, CDR3 protein. A D gene is named only where the DNA matches it firmly. Clone size is given for some rows only: seen once, a few or many times, or a class if the clone is expanded.

>TRBV12-3/TRBV12-4|-|TRBJ2-3|many
TGTGCCAGCGCCAGTGGGGCCCGAGGGGATACGCAGTATTTT
CASASGARGDTQYF
>TRBV20-1|-|TRBJ2-7|-
TGCAGTGCTAGAGACCCTGGACAGCCCTACGAGCAGTACTTC
CSARDPGQPYEQYF
>TRBV15|-|TRBJ1-1|few
TGTGCCACCAGCATCAGAAGGTGGCCTGAAGCTTTCTTT
CATSIRRWPEAFF
>TRBV20-1|-|TRBJ1-4|-
TGCAGTGCTAGAGAAGGGGCAGGGTTAGGTGAAAAACTGTTTTTT
CSAREGAGLGEKLFF
>TRBV6-5|TRBD1|TRBJ2-1|-
TGTGCCAGCAGCGCCGACAGGGGGGGATACAATGAGCAGTTCTTC
CASSADRGGYNEQFF
>TRBV4-1|-|TRBJ2-1|-
TGCGCCAGCAGCCAAGAGTCGGCTGGGGGCAGGGGTTCGGCGGGAGAGCGGTTCTTC
CASSQESAGGRGSAGERFF
>TRBV27|TRBD1|TRBJ2-6|few
TGTGCCAGCAGCGCTCCGGGACAGGGATCTTCAGGGGCCAACGTCCTGACTTTC
CASSAPGQGSSGANVLTF
>TRBV7-9|TRBD1|TRBJ1-2|-
TGTGCCAGCAGCACCGGACAGGACGCCAAGTATGGCTACACCTTC
CASSTGQDAKYGYTF
>TRBV5-1|TRBD1|TRBJ2-5|-
TGCGCCAGTCGTCGGACAGGGGAAGGGCAAGAGACCCAGTACTTC
CASRRTGEGQETQYF
>TRBV4-2|TRBD2|TRBJ2-7|-
TGTGCCAGCAGCCAAGTGGAAAGGGGACTAGCGCCCTACGAGCAGTACTTC
CASSQVERGLAPYEQYF
>TRBV10-3|-|TRBJ2-1|many
TGTGCCATCAGTGATTCATTCGGGCGGGGCAACAATGAGCAGTTCTTC
CAISDSFGRGNNEQFF
>TRBV5-5|TRBD2|TRBJ2-3|-
TGTGCCAGCAGCTTGGTCGGGGGGGGCAGCACAGATACGCAGTATTTT
CASSLVGGGSTDTQYF
>TRBV14|-|TRBJ2-2|-
TGTGCCAGCAGCCAAGTACAGGGAGCCACCGGGGAGCTGTTTTTT
CASSQVQGATGELFF
>TRBV11-2|TRBD1|TRBJ2-7|-
TGTGCCAGCAGCTTAGTGGGTTTACAGGGGGCCTACGAGCAGTACTTC
CASSLVGLQGAYEQYF
>TRBV20-1|-|TRBJ2-5|-
TGCAGTGCTAGGTTCCCGGGAGAGGAGACCCAGTACTTC
CSARFPGEETQYF
>TRBV14|-|TRBJ2-1|-
TGTGCCAGCAGCCCCCTAGGGGGGCCCTCCTACAATGAGCAGTTCTTC
CASSPLGGPSYNEQFF
>TRBV29-1|-|TRBJ2-4|many
TGCAGCGTAGTAACGTCCACCAAAAACATTCAGTACTTC
CSVVTSTKNIQYF
>TRBV6-5|-|TRBJ1-1|-
TGTGCCAGCAGTTCCACAGGGAAGAACACTGAAGCTTTCTTT
CASSSTGKNTEAFF
>TRBV7-2|TRBD2|TRBJ2-1|few
TGTGCCAGCAGCTCCGGGCGGGGGGGCCGTTACAATGAGCAGTTCTTC
CASSSGRGGRYNEQFF
>TRBV12-3/TRBV12-4|-|TRBJ2-3|-
TGTGCCAGCAGTCCTCGGGGGGCTGGCACAGATACGCAGTATTTT
CASSPRGAGTDTQYF
>TRBV7-9|-|TRBJ1-5|-
TGTGCCAGCGGAATAGGTAGCAATCAGCCCCAGCATTTT
CASGIGSNQPQHF
>TRBV7-2|-|TRBJ2-5|-
TGTGCCAGCAGCTTAGCCGGGCATGGGGAGACCCAGTACTTC
CASSLAGHGETQYF
>TRBV4-1|-|TRBJ2-3|-
TGCGCCAGCAGCCAAGTAGGGACAAGCACAGATACGCAGTATTTT
CASSQVGTSTDTQYF
>TRBV9|-|TRBJ1-4|few
TGTGCCAGCAGCGTAGACGGGAGGGTTGAAAAACTGTTTTTT
CASSVDGRVEKLFF
>TRBV4-2|TRBD1|TRBJ2-3|-
TGTGCCAGCAGCCTAACAGGGGCCACAGATACGCAGTATTTT
CASSLTGATDTQYF
>TRBV5-1|TRBD2|TRBJ2-5|-
TGCGCCAGCAGTCAGTTAGCGGGGGTTCCGCAAGAGACCCAGTACTTC
CASSQLAGVPQETQYF
>TRBV20-1|TRBD2|TRBJ2-1|-
TGCAGTGCTAGGGTAGCGGGGAGCAATGAGCAGTTCTTC
CSARVAGSNEQFF
>TRBV29-1|-|TRBJ1-1|-
TGCAGCGTTGAGAGGGCTGGGGCTGAAGCTTTCTTT
CSVERAGAEAFF